This T cell receptor beta chain was recorded in a study of blood T cell repertoires in COVID-19. Study-level information: Material from acute and convalescent COVID-19 was sourced from the United States, Italy and Spain. PBMCs, B-cell-depleted T cells, or T cells provided the cDNA or gDNA that made up the material.

Some clones are missing from TCRdb's copy, which holds only in-frame ones; the method was immunoSEQ multiplex PCR. The sample carries about 150,000 clones, over 70% recorded once. The germline gives CDR1 KGHSH, CDR2 LQKENI. V lost 2 bases to trimming and J lost 0 bases, with 4 bases between them. The CDR3 is 13 residues long. Sequencing was carried out using peripheral blood. The rearrangement links TRBV18 to TRBJ1-1; no firm D call. This TCR came from a woman in her sixties or seventies who had recovered from COVID-19. CDR3 loop: CASSPGVNTEAFF. In nucleotides, the CDR3 is TGTGCCAGCTCACCAGGAGTGAACACTGAAGCTTTCTTT.